The 19 T cell receptor beta chains below were found in one sample sequenced in a study of high-grade serous ovarian cancer treatment subgroups. Tumor tissue was taken before any definitive surgery or chemotherapy was given. Using immunoSEQ multiplex PCR, the repertoire was profiled, and TCRdb retains in-frame clones only, with some absent. The table records about 10,000 clones, 55% to 70% of them present only once. Material for sequencing was tumor tissue. The receptor source for this set is a human donor with high-grade serous ovarian cancer.

This chain connects TRBV7-9 to TRBJ2-7, with 8 bases fitting TRBD1. The V segment lost 5 bases and the J segment 3 bases; nucleotides outside the gene matches: 9. The CDR3 contains 15 residues. The germline CDR1 and CDR2 sequences are SEHNR and FQNEAQ (reference sequence). CDR3 DNA: TGTGCCAGCAGCGGCACACAGGGGGTAAACTACGAGCAGTACTTC. Its protein product is CASSGTQGVNYEQYF.

This chain links TRBV9 with TRBJ2-7, with a weak D call TRBD2 (6 bases). The germline CDR1 and CDR2 sequences are SGDLS and YYNGEE. This CDR3 comprises 16 residues. V dropped 3 bases and J dropped 3 bases, with 19 bases sitting between them. CDR3 sequence reads: CASSGKRRDASYEQYF. CDR3 nucleotides: TGTGCCAGCAGCGGCAAGCGGCGGGACGCGAGCTACGAGCAGTACTTC.

The V call is TRBV5-8, the J call TRBJ1-2; D call uncertain. Germline CDR1 reads SGHTS; CDR2 reads YDEGEE. Trimming left V 2 bases short and J 4 bases short, with 9 bases between. This CDR3 contains 13 residues. This CDR3 reads CASSLISSYGYTF. In nucleotides, the CDR3 is TGTGCCAGCAGCTTAATTAGCAGCTATGGCTACACCTTC.

The chain is built from TRBV18 and TRBJ1-2; 8 nucleotides line up with TRBD1. Looked up from germline, CDR1 is KGHSH and CDR2 is LQKENI. CDR3 length equals 14 residues. Germline trimming cut 0 bases from V and 8 bases from J; bases unmatched to any gene: 5. The CDR3 here is CASSPPLGQGGYTF. The CDR3 DNA reads TGTGCCAGCTCACCACCCCTTGGACAGGGAGGCTACACCTTC.

This clone was seen a handful of times. The V call is TRBV7-2, the J call TRBJ2-7; 10 nucleotides agree with TRBD1. The CDR3 is 14 amino acids. CDR1 is SGHTA, CDR2 FQGNSA, per germline. Trimming cost V 6 bases and J 4 bases; bases outside gene matches: 6. The CDR3 DNA sequence: TGTGCCAGCAGGATGACAGGGGGCAATTACGAGCAGTACTTC. Protein product: CASRMTGGNYEQYF.

This chain joins TRBV5-5 and TRBJ1-2; D not resolved. V shed 4 bases and J shed 4 bases, with 11 bases lying between them. The germline V gene has CDR1 SGHKS and CDR2 YYEKEE (reference sequence). CDR3 size: 13 residues. In DNA, the CDR3 is TGTGCCAGCAGCCCGGGCCCTTTCTATGGCTACACCTTC. Translation gives CASSPGPFYGYTF. Drawing the rest from reference TRBV5-5 and TRBJ1-2, the complete variable domain is DAGVTQSPTHLIKTRGQQVTLRCSPISGHKSVSWYQQVLGQGPQFIFQYYEKEERGRGNFPDRFSARQFPNYSSELNVNALLLGDSALYLCASSPGPFYGYTFGSGTRLTVV.

The J gene is TRBJ2-1, the V gene TRBV9; 7 bases map to TRBD1. The CDR3 spans 17 residues. Germline V gene sequence: CDR1 SGDLS, CDR2 YYNGEE. The V gene end was trimmed by 3 bases and the J gene end by 1 base; junction bases not matched to a gene: 10. The CDR3 nucleotides are TGTGCCAGCAGCGGCACAGGGGTAGGGGGATCCTACAATGAGCAGTTCTTC. It specifies CASSGTGVGGSYNEQFF.

This clone was observed a handful of times. The sample carries other DNA sequences with the same CDR3. The chain employs TRBV28 and TRBJ2-7; tentatively, D is TRBD1 (6 bases). Germline CDR1 is MDHEN and CDR2 is SYDVKM. CDR3 length: 15 residues. Trimming pared 3 bases from V and 2 bases from J, leaving 14 bases between. The CDR3 here is CASSFLSGATYEQYF. CDR3 sequence (DNA): TGTGCCAGCAGTTTTTTGTCAGGGGCCACCTACGAGCAGTACTTC.

The V call is TRBV29-1, the J call TRBJ2-7; D remains ambiguous. V lost 3 bases and J lost 4, with 7 bases in between. Germline CDR1 SQVTM, CDR2 ANQGSEA. The CDR3 spans 11 residues. Here the CDR3 DNA reads TGCAGCGTTGAGGGTGAATACGAGCAGTACTTC. It translates to CSVEGEYEQYF.

The V call is TRBV19, the J call TRBJ2-1; 10 nucleotides agree with TRBD2. The CDR3 is 14 residues long. Germline values: CDR1 LNHDA, CDR2 SQIVND (reference sequence). V lost 5 bases to trimming and J lost 8 bases; unmatched junction nucleotides: 6. The CDR3 reads CASSSSGRGDEQFF. In DNA, the CDR3 is TGTGCCAGTAGTTCCAGCGGGAGGGGGGATGAGCAGTTCTTC. Complete variable domain (other parts from reference TRBV19 and TRBJ2-1): DGGITQSPKYLFRKEGQNVTLSCEQNLNHDAMYWYRQDPGQGLRLIYYSQIVNDFQKGDIAEGYSVSREKKESFPLTVTSAQKNPTAFYLCASSSSGRGDEQFFGPGTRLTVL.

This clone was seen only once. V is TRBV2 and J is TRBJ2-1; D not resolved. V was clipped by 4 bases and J by 10 bases, with 8 bases between them. The CDR3 covers 11 residues. The V gene's germline CDR1 is SNHLY and CDR2 FYNNEI. CDR3 coding DNA: TGTGCCAGCAGTGTTCAGAGCGAGCAGTTCTTC. Amino acid sequence: CASSVQSEQFF. Looking up the rest from reference TRBV2 and TRBJ2-1 gives the full variable domain: EPEVTQTPSHQVTQMGQEVILRCVPISNHLYFYWYRQILGQKVEFLVSFYNNEISEKSEIFDDQFSVERPDGSNFTLKIRSTKLEDSAMYFCASSVQSEQFFGPGTRLTVL.

The rearrangement joins TRBV7-8 to TRBJ2-7; TRBD2 agrees at 8 bases. The junction had 7 bases not matched to a gene; V was cut back by 9 bases and J by 3 bases. Germline V gives CDR1 SGHVS, CDR2 FQNEAQ. The CDR3 sequence is 13 residues long. This CDR3 reads CASRAGEIYEQYF. The DNA of the CDR3 is TGTGCCAGTCGAGCGGGAGAGATCTACGAGCAGTACTTC.

The chain employs TRBV7-2 and TRBJ1-5; D remains ambiguous. Germline-derived CDR1 and CDR2 are SGHTA and FQGNSA. The CDR3 has 13 amino acids. V dropped 5 bases and J dropped 6 bases, with 11 bases sitting between them. The CDR3 DNA follows: TGTGCCAGCAGCCCGATGTGGGGTCAGCCCCAGCATTTT. Translation: CASSPMWGQPQHF.

V is TRBV6-5 and J is TRBJ2-1; 9 nucleotides align to TRBD1. Germline CDR1 and CDR2: MNHEY and SVGAGI. Trimming at V came to 6 bases and at J to 3 bases, leaving 9 bases not matched to a gene. This CDR3 comprises 16 residues. In DNA, the CDR3 is TGTGCCAGCAGCTACGGACAGGGGAGGATCTACAATGAGCAGTTCTTC. Its protein product is CASSYGQGRIYNEQFF.

This chain links TRBV28 with TRBJ2-1, with D perhaps TRBD1 (6 bases). Trimming cost V 8 bases and J 4 bases, with 12 bases left between them. CDR1 is MDHEN, CDR2 SYDVKM, per germline. This CDR3 is 13 amino acids long. CDR3 sequence reads: CASWRGGYNEQFF. In DNA form, the CDR3 reads TGTGCCAGCTGGAGAGGGGGTTACAATGAGCAGTTCTTC.

This chain joins TRBV15 and TRBJ2-3; perhaps D is TRBD1 or TRBD2 (6 bases each). Trimming took off 4 bases at V and 2 bases at J, with 10 bases between the two ends. This CDR3 has 14 residues. From germline, CDR1 is LNHNV and CDR2 YYDKDF (reference sequence). The CDR3 loop reads CATSKGGDTDTQYF. The CDR3 DNA reads as TGTGCCACCAGCAAGGGGGGAGACACAGATACGCAGTATTTT.

V gene TRBV29-1 combines with J gene TRBJ1-2, with 8 bases lining up with TRBD1. The V and J ends lost 4 bases and 2 bases, in that order; junction bases with no gene match: 9. The CDR3 has 15 residues. From germline, CDR1 is SQVTM and CDR2 ANQGSEA. CDR3 amino acids: CSVATGGVANYGYTF. The CDR3 nucleotides are TGCAGCGTTGCAACAGGGGGTGTCGCAAACTATGGCTACACCTTC. The entire variable domain, with the rest obtained from reference TRBV29-1 and TRBJ1-2, is as follows: SAVISQKPSRDICQRGTSLTIQCQVDSQVTMMFWYRQQPGQSLTLIATANQGSEATYESGFVIDKFPISRPNLTFSTLTVSNMSPEDSSIYLCSVATGGVANYGYTFGSGTRLTVV.

The chain employs TRBV7-9 and TRBJ2-7; D assignment may be TRBD1 or TRBD2 (5 bases each). CDR1 and CDR2 (germline): SEHNR, FQNEAQ (reference sequence). V was shortened by 5 bases and J by 3 bases, with 14 bases between the two germline ends. The CDR3 is 14 amino acids. This chain's CDR3 is CASSRDASLYEQYF. The CDR3 region has the DNA TGTGCCAGCAGCAGGGACGCCAGCCTCTACGAGCAGTACTTC.

The rearrangement links TRBV28 to TRBJ1-2; D might be TRBD1 (5 bases). The CDR3 is 13 amino acids. V dropped 6 bases and J dropped 1 base, with 9 bases sitting between them. Germline V gene lookup returns CDR1 MDHEN and CDR2 SYDVKM. Written as DNA, the CDR3 is TGTGCCAGCAGCCCGCAGGGTAACTATGGCTACACCTTC. Its protein is CASSPQGNYGYTF.